A selection of T cell receptor beta chains follows, all from one sample in a study of blood T cells in healthy people across ages. TCRdb redid the calling of the 5' RACE reads with MiXCR, one entry per CDR3 protein. The sample holds about 1,500,000 distinct CDR3 sequences, roughly 45% seen once. Sequenced input: blood. The receptors originated from a woman in her late teens or twenties in good health. CDR3s include the opening cysteine and the closing phenylalanine or tryptophan. D genes are given only for firm matches. The listing skips clone size in some rows; elsewhere it reads once, few, many or a size class.

CSARPSGRVGNEQFF,TGCAGTGCTAGACCTAGCGGGAGGGTGGGCAATGAGCAGTTCTTC,TRBV20-1,-,TRBD2,15,TRBJ2-1
CASSPASEQYF,TGTGCCAGCAGCCCCGCCAGCGAGCAGTACTTC,TRBV7-9,many,-,11,TRBJ2-7
CASRREGAEQYF,TGTGCCAGCAGGCGAGAGGGGGCGGAGCAGTACTTC,TRBV12-3/TRBV12-4,-,TRBD1,12,TRBJ2-4
CSVGGTATYEQYF,TGCAGCGTTGGGGGGACTGCTACCTACGAGCAGTACTTC,TRBV29-1,-,-,13,TRBJ2-7
CASSLSVGVSIVPWLGYTF,TGTGCCAGCAGTTTATCTGTGGGGGTCTCAATAGTACCCTGGTTGGGCTACACCTTC,TRBV28,few,-,19,TRBJ1-2
CASSTGTASGAEQYF,TGTGCCAGCAGTACCGGGACAGCTTCGGGGGCCGAGCAGTACTTC,TRBV27,few,-,15,TRBJ2-7
CSATDGGERNQPQHF,TGCAGTGCTACGGACGGGGGGGAACGCAATCAGCCCCAGCATTTT,TRBV20-1,few,-,15,TRBJ1-5
CATSRGTSGRETQYF,TGTGCCACCAGCAGAGGTACTAGCGGGAGGGAGACCCAGTACTTC,TRBV15,-,TRBD2,15,TRBJ2-5
CASSQDLGTRRGAQGETQYF,TGTGCCAGCAGCCAAGATTTGGGCACCAGGCGGGGGGCCCAGGGAGAGACCCAGTACTTC,TRBV4-2,-,TRBD2,20,TRBJ2-5
CASSQELGRNGYTF,TGTGCCAGCAGCCAAGAACTGGGTAGGAATGGCTACACCTTC,TRBV3-1,-,-,14,TRBJ1-2
CASSRTTGTVSYNEQFF,TGCGCCAGCAGCCGGACAACCGGGACTGTTTCCTACAATGAGCAGTTCTTC,TRBV4-1,-,-,17,TRBJ2-1
CASRSGTSLGAEQFF,TGTGCCAGCAGGTCAGGGACATCCCTCGGAGCTGAGCAGTTCTTC,TRBV2,-,-,15,TRBJ2-1
CASSQLLTGLSTEAFF,TGCGCCAGCAGCCAACTTCTGACAGGGTTAAGCACTGAAGCTTTCTTT,TRBV4-1,-,TRBD1,16,TRBJ1-1